The 27 T cell receptor beta chains listed next were all sequenced from one sample in a study of CD8+ T cells in alopecia areata. Sample treatment: oral pan-JAK inhibitor, 5-10 mg twice daily. Extracted RNA was reverse transcribed, and the resulting cDNA served as sequencing template. Clones were read by immunoSEQ multiplex PCR, and TCRdb kept only the in-frame ones, dropping some. The table records 180,000 or so clones, about three fifths of them present only once. The sequences come from CD4+ T cells sorted from blood, collected at approximately week 60, from a patient treated with tofacitinib. These TCRs come from a human donor with alopecia areata.

This clone was observed a handful of times. The chain recombines TRBV5-1 with TRBJ2-5; D may be TRBD1 (6 bases). Between the trimmed V and J ends, which lost 4 bases and 4 bases, there was a span of 17 bases. CDR3 length equals 15 residues. Germline CDR1 SGHRS, CDR2 YFSETQ. CDR3 nucleotide sequence: TGCGCCAGCAGCCCAGCAAGAACCAGGGGAGAGACCCAGTACTTC. It translates to CASSPARTRGETQYF.

The rearrangement joins TRBV10-2 to TRBJ2-6; TRBD1 is a possible D gene (6 bases). This CDR3 is built from 16 residues. Germline V CDR1 and CDR2: WSHSY, SAAADI. With 4 bases removed from V and 4 bases from J, the gap between germline ends came to 14 bases. CDR3 in amino acids: CASSALTGPGANVLTF. CDR3 coding DNA: TGCGCCAGCAGTGCTTTAACAGGGCCCGGGGCCAACGTCCTGACTTTC.

This clone was counted once. The J gene is TRBJ1-6, the V gene TRBV27; 9 nucleotides agree with TRBD1. Losses at the gene ends were 5 bases for V and 10 bases for J; bases not matched to a gene: 9. The CDR3 is 15 amino acids. Germline assignment: CDR1 MNHEY and CDR2 SMNVEV (reference sequence). As DNA, the CDR3 is TGTGCCAGCAGTGTACAGGGGGCTCTTGGCTCACCCCTCCACTTT. Encoded protein: CASSVQGALGSPLHF.

The genes are TRBV4-1 and TRBJ1-5; no definite D call. This CDR3 contains 16 residues. Germline CDR1 reads MGHRA; CDR2 reads YSYEKL. Trimming took off 0 bases at V and 4 bases at J, with 13 bases between the two ends. CDR3 in DNA: TGCGCCAGCAGCCAAGAGGGAGGGAGGTGGAATCAGCCCCAGCATTTT. Amino acids: CASSQEGGRWNQPQHF.

The V gene is TRBV2, the J gene TRBJ1-2; TRBD1 matches at 12 bases. Germline CDR1 is SNHLY and CDR2 is FYNNEI. V lost 4 bases, J lost 2 bases, and 5 bases stayed unmatched. This CDR3 spans 16 amino acids. The DNA of the CDR3 is TGTGCCAGCAGTGCGGGACAGGGGGCACGAAACTATGGCTACACCTTC. It specifies CASSAGQGARNYGYTF.

This clone was detected only a few times. The chain combines TRBV29-1 with TRBJ2-5; 7 bases match TRBD2. Germline V gives CDR1 SQVTM, CDR2 ANQGSEA. After removal of 7 bases from V and 2 bases from J, the junction contained 4 bases not matched to a gene. This CDR3 is 12 amino acids long. The CDR3 region has the DNA TGCAGCGCCGGGGGACTACAAGAGACCCAGTACTTC. Its translation: CSAGGLQETQYF.

J is TRBJ1-6 and V is TRBV9; 10 bases are a match to TRBD1. This CDR3 has 15 amino acids. CDR1 and CDR2 (germline): SGDLS, YYNGEE. Trimming took 2 bases from V and 5 from J; bases not matched to a gene: 1. Here the CDR3 DNA reads TGTGCCAGCAGCGTCGGGACAGGGGATAATTCACCCCTCCACTTT. It encodes CASSVGTGDNSPLHF.

A few counts support this clone. This chain connects TRBV6-5 to TRBJ2-5; 8 bases are a match to TRBD2. Germline assignment: CDR1 MNHEY and CDR2 SVGAGI. The junction had 8 bases not matched to a gene; V was cut back by 0 bases and J by 11 bases. CDR3 length: 14 amino acids. CDR3 amino acids: CASSYSGTSGRQYF. The CDR3 bases are TGTGCCAGCAGTTACTCTGGCACTAGCGGCCGTCAGTACTTC.

The J gene is TRBJ2-2, the V gene TRBV27; the D is unclear. Germline V gene data show CDR1 as MNHEY and CDR2 as SMNVEV (reference sequence). V lost 7 bases, J lost 1 base, and 16 bases lay in between. The CDR3 has 16 amino acids. As DNA, the CDR3 is TGTGCCAGCACCATCCTACGGACGGGGAACACCGGGGAGCTGTTTTTT. The encoded protein is CASTILRTGNTGELFF.

This clone is a singleton in its sample. The chain has TRBV9 and TRBJ2-1; TRBD1 matches 9 bases. The CDR3 is made up of 15 amino acids. The germline V gene has CDR1 SGDLS and CDR2 YYNGEE. V trimming: 2 bases; J trimming: 4 bases; junction bases outside the gene matches: 4. In DNA form, the CDR3 reads TGTGCCAGCAGCGTCACCGGGACAGGGTACAATGAGCAGTTCTTC. Translation: CASSVTGTGYNEQFF.

In this sample, this clone turned up a few times. The V call is TRBV30, the J call TRBJ1-4, with D perhaps TRBD1 (6 bases). This CDR3 has 15 amino acids. The ends were cut back, 2 bases at V and 3 bases at J, with 13 bases in the middle. Germline lookup yields CDR1 GTSNPN and CDR2 SVGIG (reference sequence). CDR3 sequence: CAWSSQGVPNEKLFF. The DNA of the CDR3 is TGTGCCTGGAGTTCACAGGGAGTGCCTAATGAAAAACTGTTTTTT.

The rearrangement links TRBV19 to TRBJ1-6, with D uncertain. The CDR3 length is 14 residues. V was clipped by 3 bases and J by 7 bases, with 10 bases between them. Germline loops: CDR1 LNHDA, CDR2 SQIVND (reference sequence). The CDR3 DNA sequence: TGTGCCAGTAGTATGCGTCAGCCCAATTCACCCCTCCACTTT. Translation: CASSMRQPNSPLHF.

The chain couples TRBV30 to TRBJ2-5; D is ambiguous. The CDR3 is 11 amino acids. Germline V gives CDR1 GTSNPN, CDR2 SVGIG (reference sequence). V was cut by 0 bases and J by 5 bases, with 4 bases left in between. The CDR3 is CAWSVMETQYF. The DNA of the CDR3 is TGTGCCTGGAGTGTGATGGAGACCCAGTACTTC. The full variable domain, its missing parts supplied by reference TRBV30 and TRBJ2-5, is SQTIHQWPATLVQPVGSPLSLECTVEGTSNPNLYWYRQAAGRGLQLLFYSVGIGQISSEVPQNLSASRPQDRQFILSSKKLLLSDSGFYLCAWSVMETQYFGPGTRLLVL.

The rearrangement links TRBV5-1 to TRBJ2-3; the D is unclear. This CDR3 has 12 amino acids. The germline V and J ends were trimmed by 6 bases and 2 bases, with 7 bases remaining between them. The V gene's germline CDR1 is SGHRS and CDR2 YFSETQ. The CDR3 here is CASTEYTDTQYF. The DNA for the CDR3 is TGCGCCAGCACCGAGTACACAGATACGCAGTATTTT.

The rearrangement uses TRBV20-1 and TRBJ2-5; D remains ambiguous. Germline V gene data show CDR1 as DFQATT and CDR2 as SNEGSKA (reference sequence). With 0 bases removed from V and 5 bases from J, the gap between germline ends came to 4 bases. The CDR3 covers 11 residues. The CDR3 sequence: CSARDSETQYF. CDR3 bases: TGCAGTGCTAGAGATTCCGAGACCCAGTACTTC.

This sequence joins TRBV18 and TRBJ1-6; no clear D gene. The V and J ends lost 4 bases and 10 bases respectively, with 26 bases between them. Germline CDR1 is KGHSH and CDR2 is LQKENI. The CDR3 is 18 residues long. The CDR3 sequence is CASSLNPPGASRESPLHF. DNA for the CDR3: TGTGCCAGCTCACTAAACCCACCGGGCGCCTCGAGGGAGTCACCCCTCCACTTT.

Written as DNA, the CDR3 is TGCAGCGTTGAATGGGCTCCAGGGAGCACAGATACGCAGTATTTT. Its protein is CSVEWAPGSTDTQYF. The chain employs TRBV29-1 and TRBJ2-3, with D possibly being TRBD1 (5 bases). Trimming cost V 2 bases and J 0 bases, with 12 bases left between them. This CDR3 has 15 amino acids. Germline V lookup: CDR1 SQVTM, CDR2 ANQGSEA.

This clone was seen only a few times. The V gene is TRBV7-8, the J gene TRBJ2-6; D not resolved. Germline-derived CDR1 and CDR2 are SGHVS and FQNEAQ. With 6 bases removed from V and 0 bases from J, the gap between germline ends came to 12 bases. This CDR3 region has 16 residues. The DNA for the CDR3 is TGTGCCAGCAGGATACAGCCTGACTCTGGGGCCAACGTCCTGACTTTC. Residues: CASRIQPDSGANVLTF.

This clone was seen a handful of times. The chain joins TRBV25-1 to TRBJ2-3; weak D call: TRBD2 (6 bases). Trimming took off 2 bases at V and 6 bases at J, with 9 bases between the two ends. The CDR3 is 13 amino acids. CDR1 and CDR2 (germline): MGHDK, SYGVNS. This chain's CDR3 is CASSEAGLDTQYF. CDR3 coding DNA: TGTGCCAGCAGTGAAGCGGGACTTGATACGCAGTATTTT.

This clone was detected a few times. The chain carries TRBV30 and TRBJ1-5; the D gene is possibly TRBD1 (5 bases). The CDR3 contains 12 residues. Germline CDR1 and CDR2: GTSNPN and SVGIG (reference sequence). The V end was cut by 2 bases, the J end by 7 bases, with 9 bases between. CDR3 DNA sequence: TGTGCCTGGAGTAGGGACCTGCAGCCCCAGCATTTT. Translating gives CAWSRDLQPQHF.

The genes are TRBV2 and TRBJ2-4; 14 nucleotides agree with TRBD2. The V segment lost 7 bases and the J segment 0 bases; nucleotides outside the gene matches: 5. The CDR3 sequence is 17 residues long. Germline values: CDR1 SNHLY, CDR2 FYNNEI. Written as DNA, the CDR3 is TGTGCCAGCAAAGGACTAGCGGGGGGACTAGCCAAAAACATTCAGTACTTC. Translation gives CASKGLAGGLAKNIQYF.

This clone occurred a few times. The chain couples TRBV30 to TRBJ2-2; 9 nucleotides align to TRBD1. CDR3 size: 14 residues. With 3 bases clipped from V and 5 bases from J, the junction kept 4 bases outside the gene matches. In germline, CDR1 is GTSNPN, CDR2 SVGIG (reference sequence). The DNA of the CDR3 is TGTGCCTGGAGGCGGACAGGGGTAACCGGGGAGCTGTTTTTT. It specifies CAWRRTGVTGELFF.

The genes are TRBV30 and TRBJ2-5; possibly TRBD2 for D (6 bases). CDR1 GTSNPN and CDR2 SVGIG come from the germline V gene (reference sequence). CDR3 length: 14 residues. Between the trimmed V and J ends, which lost 0 bases and 6 bases, there was a span of 14 bases. The CDR3 DNA reads TGTGCCTGGAGTGTCGGAGGGGCCCCAAAGACCCAGTACTTC. Translation gives CAWSVGGAPKTQYF.

This clone has a handful of counts. The chain uses TRBV4-1 and TRBJ1-4, with D unclear. Germline V gene sequence: CDR1 MGHRA, CDR2 YSYEKL. This CDR3 spans 14 amino acids. V was cut by 0 bases and J by 15 bases, with 17 bases left in between. CDR3 nucleotide sequence: TGCGCCAGCAGCCAAGATCCTGTTGATAGGACCGTGTTTTTT. This sequence encodes CASSQDPVDRTVFF.

The chain is built from TRBV18 and TRBJ2-5; D ambiguous. The CDR3 has 14 residues. V dropped 4 bases and J dropped 4 bases, with 13 bases sitting between them. The germline CDR1 and CDR2 sequences are KGHSH and LQKENI. Here the CDR3 DNA reads TGTGCCAGCTCACTGTTTAATTCGGGAGAGACCCAGTACTTC. This encodes CASSLFNSGETQYF.

The CDR3 is CASSLRQATLQETQYF. The CDR3 nucleotides read TGTGCCAGCAGCCTCCGACAGGCGACCCTCCAAGAGACCCAGTACTTC. The chain carries TRBV7-8 and TRBJ2-5, with TRBD1 as a possible D gene (6 bases). The CDR3 covers 16 residues. The V gene's germline CDR1 is SGHVS and CDR2 FQNEAQ. Trimming stripped 5 bases from V and 1 base from J, with 17 bases between.

J is TRBJ2-2 and V is TRBV29-1, with TRBD1 identical over 9 bases. The J segment lost 7 bases and the V segment lost 4 bases, leaving 13 bases of the junction unmatched. CDR3 length equals 16 residues. Per germline, CDR1 SQVTM and CDR2 ANQGSEA. The CDR3 is CSVVVLTGGVGGELFF. The CDR3 nucleotides read TGCAGCGTTGTGGTATTAACAGGGGGCGTCGGCGGGGAGCTGTTTTTT.